The subject of this entry is one T cell receptor (beta chain). Its antigen is not yet known. An end of the junction does not agree with germline; a read error may underlie this. This entry is derived from a study of response to subunit inactivated influenza vaccine (dated by TCRdb to 2017 to 2018). For context, the study as a whole: Deep quantitative profiling of the T cell receptor repertoire was used in the study to follow responses to a trivalent subunit inactivated influenza vaccine.

Overall study outcomes, separate from this receptor: The authors suggested that each seasonal influenza vaccination may recruit only a limited number of new T cells.

The library was built by means of RT-PCR. The sequencer listed for this sample is Illumina HiSeq 2500. TCRdb's own reprocessing of the public reads used fastp at Q25 and MiXCR and kept productive beta chains. Rows with a matching CDR3 protein are joined into one entry that keeps the most common DNA and genes. The table for this sample lists some 800,000 distinct CDR3 sequences; approximately 22% of them were counted only once. Roughly 10% of the sample belongs to the ten largest clones. The CDR3 has 16 amino acids, counting the end cysteine and phenylalanine. Of the read, only the CDR3 DNA is kept; its 48 bases are in frame from base 1. From the germline V gene, CDR1 is MDHEN and CDR2 is SYDVKM.

The sequence is built from TRBV28 and TRBJ1-2, with the D gene not clear enough to name. The specimen was PBMCs from blood, collected more than 4 days after vaccination. The sequence came from a middle-aged man who received an inactivated influenza vaccine. Donor details come from another sample of the same person, matched by shared clones. The nucleotides are TGTGCCAGCAGTTTATTCCCCCGCGCCCGTAACAATGGCTACACCTTC. The resulting protein is CASSLFPRARNNGYTF.